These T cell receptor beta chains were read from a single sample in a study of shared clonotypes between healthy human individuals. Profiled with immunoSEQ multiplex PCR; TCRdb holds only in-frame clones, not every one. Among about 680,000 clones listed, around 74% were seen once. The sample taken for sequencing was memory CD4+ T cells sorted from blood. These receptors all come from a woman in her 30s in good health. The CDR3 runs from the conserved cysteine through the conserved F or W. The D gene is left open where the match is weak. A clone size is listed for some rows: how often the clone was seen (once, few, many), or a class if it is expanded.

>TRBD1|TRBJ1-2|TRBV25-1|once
TGTGCCAGCAGTGAAGACAGGGAGGAGAGCTACACCTTC
CASSEDREESYTF
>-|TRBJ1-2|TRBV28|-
TGTGCCAGCAGTTCTGTTGGCTATGGCTACACCTTC
CASSSVGYGYTF
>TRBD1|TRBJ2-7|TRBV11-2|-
TGTGCCAGCCGGGACAGGGACTACGAGCAGTACTTC
CASRDRDYEQYF
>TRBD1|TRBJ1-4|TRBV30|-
TGTGCCTGGAGTACCGGGACAGGGGCTGAAAAACTGTTTTTT
CAWSTGTGAEKLFF
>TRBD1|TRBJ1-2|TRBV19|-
TGTGCCAGTAGTATCGGACAGGGTGCTAACTATGGCTACACCTTC
CASSIGQGANYGYTF
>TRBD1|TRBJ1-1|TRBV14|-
TGTGCCAGCAGCCAAGATAGAGCGTCCGGGACAGGGGCGTGGACTGAAGCTTTCTTT
CASSQDRASGTGAWTEAFF
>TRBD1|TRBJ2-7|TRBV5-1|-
TGCGCCAGCAGCCAGGGGGACGAGCAGTACTTC
CASSQGDEQYF
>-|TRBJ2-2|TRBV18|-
TGTGCCAGCTCACCAGAGGGCCCCAGGGTAAACACCGGGGAGCTGTTTTTT
CASSPEGPRVNTGELFF
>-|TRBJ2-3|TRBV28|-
TGTGCCAGCAGTGATAGGGGCACAGATACGCAGTATTTT
CASSDRGTDTQYF
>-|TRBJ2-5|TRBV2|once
TGTGCCAGCACACACCGAGTAGGGGTACGAGAGACCCAGTACTTC
CASTHRVGVRETQYF
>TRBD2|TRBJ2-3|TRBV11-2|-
TGTGCCAGCAGCCCCACTAGCGGGAGTTCTACGCAGTATTTT
CASSPTSGSSTQYF
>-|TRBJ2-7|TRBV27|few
TGTGCCAGCAGTTTAGGTTACAGGGATTACGAGCAGTACTTC
CASSLGYRDYEQYF
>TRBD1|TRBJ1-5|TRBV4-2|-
TGTGCCAGCAGCCAAGATGGTGGCACCGGGACAGGGGCCGCCAAGACCCAGCATTTT
CASSQDGGTGTGAAKTQHF
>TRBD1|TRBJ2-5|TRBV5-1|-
TGCGCCAGCAGCCGGGACAGTGGATGGACCCAGTACTTC
CASSRDSGWTQYF
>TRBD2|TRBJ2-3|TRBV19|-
TGTGCCAGTGGACTAGCGGTCACAGATACGCAGTATTTT
CASGLAVTDTQYF
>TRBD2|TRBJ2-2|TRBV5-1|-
TGCGCCAGCAGCTTCACTAGCGGGAGGGCCAAAAGCGGGGAGCTGTTTTTT
CASSFTSGRAKSGELFF
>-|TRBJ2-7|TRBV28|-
TGTGCCAGCACCCTGTCCGGTCACGAGCAGTACTTC
CASTLSGHEQYF
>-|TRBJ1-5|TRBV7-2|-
TGTGCCAGCAGCCCCTATGGAGTGATCGGGGGGGATGGCAATCAGCCCCAGCATTTT
CASSPYGVIGGDGNQPQHF
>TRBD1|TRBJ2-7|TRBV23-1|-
TGCGCCACCCTATCACAGTCATTATTCGTCGGACAGGTCCCTCTCTACGAGCAGTACTTC
CATLSQSLFVGQVPLYEQYF
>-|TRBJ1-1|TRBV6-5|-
TGTGCCAGCACGCGAGACATCGACATGAACACTGAAGCTTTCTTT
CASTRDIDMNTEAFF